The T cell receptor beta chain described here comes from a study of blood T cell repertoires in COVID-19. The CDR3 is 14 residues long. The J segment lost 1 base and the V segment lost 3 bases, leaving 1 base of the junction unmatched. Germline V gene lookup returns CDR1 MDHEN and CDR2 SYDVKM. Libraries were prepared by immunoSEQ multiplex PCR; TCRdb keeps only in-frame clonotypes and omits some of them. Among 110,000 or so clones, 70% to 80% were seen once, and the ten largest hold 5% to 8%. The sequenced sample consisted of peripheral blood. This chain links TRBV28 with TRBJ2-7, with 9 positions matching TRBD2. This clonotype was sampled from a man between 65 and 79 years old with acute or convalescent COVID-19. The CDR3 region has the DNA TGTGCCAGCAGTTTGGCGGGAGGGTCCTACGAGCAGTACTTC. Amino acid sequence: CASSLAGGSYEQYF.